The sequence of this TCR beta chain was determined in a study of T cells expressing NK-cell markers. Germline V CDR1 and CDR2: SGDLS, YYNGEE. The CDR3 is made up of 14 amino acids. TCRdb reanalyzed the 5' RACE reads, giving one entry per CDR3 protein sequence and no DNA. This table holds 300,000 or so distinct CDR3 sequences. This TCR was sampled from a woman between 18 and 69 years old in good health. V and J are TRBV9 and TRBJ1-1. Material for sequencing was blood T cells: a sorted CD56 or NKG2C T cell subset, CD4+ or CD8+ T cells, or bulk PBMC T cells (not recorded which). CDR3 sequence: CASSVGGVNTEAFF.